This passage covers 3 T cell receptor beta chains from one sample sequenced in a study of PD-L1 blockade in urothelial cancer. Produced via immunoSEQ multiplex PCR; TCRdb's table is partial and in-frame only. This table has about 88,000 clones, 90% appearing once. The sequenced sample was PBMCs, obtained around atezolizumab (anti-PD-L1) treatment. These receptors were taken from a man aged 55 to 69 with urothelial cancer.

The rearrangement joins TRBV6-6 to TRBJ2-7; 10 positions match TRBD2. The CDR3 sequence is 16 residues long. The germline V gene encodes CDR1 MNHNY and CDR2 SVGAGI (reference sequence). Trimming took 5 bases from V and 3 from J; bases not matched to a gene: 10. The CDR3 sequence is CASSPGLAAPFYEQYF. The CDR3, as DNA: TGTGCCAGCAGTCCAGGACTAGCGGCGCCGTTCTACGAGCAGTACTTC.

This clone was observed a handful of times. The chain uses TRBV30 and TRBJ2-5, with D possibly matching TRBD1 (6 bases). V dropped 0 bases and J dropped 4 bases, with 9 bases sitting between them. The CDR3 contains 13 residues. Germline V gene data show CDR1 as GTSNPN and CDR2 as SVGIG (reference sequence). CDR3 coding DNA: TGTGCCTGGAGTGTACTAGGGGGAGAGACCCAGTACTTC. Its translation: CAWSVLGGETQYF.

This clone was seen once. V is TRBV13 and J is TRBJ2-1, with D possibly being TRBD1 (5 bases). Trimming cost V 3 bases and J 7 bases, with 19 bases left between them. The CDR3 has 16 amino acids. Per the germline V gene, CDR1 is PRHDT and CDR2 is FYEKMQ (reference sequence). The CDR3 loop reads CASSFDGAGIINEQFF. In DNA, the CDR3 is TGTGCCAGCAGCTTTGATGGGGCAGGGATAATAAATGAGCAGTTCTTC.